This T cell receptor (beta chain) came from a study of cytomegalovirus exposure and HLA in healthy donors listed by TCRdb under 2017. At the level of the whole study: The roughly 650 repertoires of the first cohort and the 95 to 150 validation repertoires were produced on the same platform, according to a later analysis. The study aimed to test whether cataloging public T cell receptors could reveal signatures of past pathogen exposure. Besides the first cohort of roughly 700 subjects, a separate validation cohort made up of some 110 different subjects was used. High-throughput TCR immunosequencing, statistical association of individual TCRs with disease status, and machine learning were combined to predict cytomegalovirus infection status.

What the study reported, not specific to this receptor: A total of 150 or so TCR beta chains were listed by the study as associated with cytomegalovirus. Most TCR sequences were seen in very few donors, while some public TCRs were found in many individuals. Cytomegalovirus status was reported to be diagnosed by the classifier with high specificity and sensitivity in both the original and validation cohorts. All 110 or so repertoires were used to score co-occurrence in the validation cohort in a later analysis, because that analysis had no HLA typing for the cohort. The authors suggested that the approach could potentially be generalized to other disease states and immunological phenotypes. In vitro tests confirmed that a few of the cytomegalovirus-associated TCR beta chains recognize cytomegalovirus antigens. Of the cluster scores, roughly 95% were above 0 in a later analysis, which found that TCRs clustered in the first cohort also tended to co-occur in the 90 to 150 validation repertoires.

Separate from the approximately 690-subject first cohort, the validation cohort of more than 90 subjects was the group to which the donors belonged. To prepare the library, the immunoSEQ multiplex PCR assay was applied. Processing in the source paper ran as follows. A statistical classification framework was developed to diagnose cytomegalovirus status using the catalog of TCR beta chain sequences. This is the immuneACCESS table as TCRdb keeps it, with only in-frame sequences that have V and J called. A part of the clones is gone; compared with another copy, unresolved V genes explain less than half, and the rest is unexplained. V and J calls plus clone size are reproduced from that table; the DNA served to infer D and trimming. The table for this sample lists 250,000 to 400,000 clones; around 90% of them were counted only once. The ten largest account for approximately 0.9% of the sample. In regard to this clone: Its recognized antigen is unknown. Base qualities are not recorded, but no much larger clone differs from it by a single base.

The CDR3 has 17 amino acids, counting the end cysteine and phenylalanine. This entry keeps only the CDR3 DNA: 51 bases, framed from base 1. The germline V gene (reference sequence) gives CDR1 as PRHDT and CDR2 as FYEKMQ. Clipping removes 0 bases from V and 4 bases from J, with 10 as the unmatched junction base count. Material: PBMCs. Here the chain combines TRBV13 and TRBJ2-5; TRBD1 lines up with 8 middle nucleotides. The origin of this receptor is a man aged 25-45 years in good health and CMV-seronegative. The nucleotide sequence is TGTGCCAGCAGCTTAGGCCCTCGACAGGGGAGGCGAGAGACCCAGTACTTC. The translation is CASSLGPRQGRRETQYF.